These T cell receptor beta chains were read from a single sample in a study of Graves' ophthalmopathy and Graves' hyperthyroidism. TCRdb redid the calling of the multiplex PCR reads with MiXCR, one entry per CDR3 protein. This table has a few hundred thousand distinct CDR3 sequences, approximately 15% appearing once. The sample was peripheral blood. These receptors all stem from a woman between 18 and 29 years old with stable Graves' hyperthyroidism. Each CDR3 is given with its conserved first and last residue. D genes are given only for firm matches. A clone size is listed for some rows: how often the clone was seen (once, few, many), or a class if it is expanded.

TRBV10-3	TRBJ2-7	many	TRBD1	CAISDSRDSYEQYF	TGTGCCATCAGTGACTCTCGGGACAGCTACGAGCAGTACTTC
TRBV19	TRBJ1-2	many	.	CASRGQAGPYGYTF	TGTGCCAGTAGGGGTCAGGCGGGACCTTATGGCTACACCTTC
TRBV18	TRBJ2-7	many	TRBD1	CASSPSITGVHEQYF	TGTGCCAGCTCACCCTCGATTACAGGGGTCCACGAGCAGTACTTC
TRBV18	TRBJ2-7	few	.	CASSPEGLLFYEQYF	TGTGCCAGCTCACCGGAGGGTTTGTTATTCTACGAGCAGTACTTC
TRBV12-3/TRBV12-4	TRBJ1-1	.	.	CASSTQGQHTEAFF	TGTGCCAGCAGTACCCAGGGTCAGCACACTGAAGCTTTCTTT
TRBV24-1	TRBJ2-5	many	.	CATGDGGSETQYF	TGTGCCACCGGGGACGGCGGTTCGGAGACCCAGTACTTC
TRBV19	TRBJ1-5	many	.	CASSIEVRQPQHF	TGTGCCAGTAGTATAGAGGTACGACAGCCCCAGCATTTT
TRBV19	TRBJ1-2	many	TRBD1	CASKPGSIDRGDGYTF	TGTGCCAGCAAACCAGGCTCCATTGACAGGGGGGATGGCTACACCTTC
TRBV6-1	TRBJ1-1	few	.	CASSGSSGEESNTEAFF	TGTGCCAGCAGTGGATCATCCGGGGAGGAGTCGAACACTGAAGCTTTCTTT
TRBV6-1	TRBJ2-2	.	.	CASSEPGGASTGELFF	TGTGCCAGCAGTGAACCTGGGGGGGCGTCCACCGGGGAGCTGTTTTTT
TRBV3-1	TRBJ2-5	.	TRBD2	CASSLRTSGGPQETQYF	TGTGCCAGCAGCCTCCGGACTAGCGGGGGGCCACAAGAGACCCAGTACTTC
TRBV5-5	TRBJ1-1	many	.	CASSLGGGHFAVNTEAFF	TGTGCCAGCAGCTTGGGGGGTGGTCATTTCGCGGTGAACACTGAAGCTTTCTTT